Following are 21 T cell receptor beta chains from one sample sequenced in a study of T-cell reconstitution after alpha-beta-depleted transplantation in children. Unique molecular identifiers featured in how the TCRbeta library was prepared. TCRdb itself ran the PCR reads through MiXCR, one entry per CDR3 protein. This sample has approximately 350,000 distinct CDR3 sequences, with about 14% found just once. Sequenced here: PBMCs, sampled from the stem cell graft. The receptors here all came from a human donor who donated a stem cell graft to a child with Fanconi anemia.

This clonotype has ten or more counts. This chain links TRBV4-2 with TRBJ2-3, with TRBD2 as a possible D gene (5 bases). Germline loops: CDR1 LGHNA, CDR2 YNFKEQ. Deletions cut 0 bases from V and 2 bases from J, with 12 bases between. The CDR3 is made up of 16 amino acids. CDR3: CASSQDLSGLTDTQYF. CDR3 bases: TGTGCCAGCAGCCAAGATCTGAGCGGACTCACAGATACGCAGTATTTT.

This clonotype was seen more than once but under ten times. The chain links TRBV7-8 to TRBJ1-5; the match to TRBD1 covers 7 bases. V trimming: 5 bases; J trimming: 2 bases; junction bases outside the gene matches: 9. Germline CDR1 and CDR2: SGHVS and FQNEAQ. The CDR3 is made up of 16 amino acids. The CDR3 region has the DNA TGTGCCAGCAGCCGGGACAGCCCCCAGGGCAATCAGCCCCAGCATTTT. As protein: CASSRDSPQGNQPQHF.

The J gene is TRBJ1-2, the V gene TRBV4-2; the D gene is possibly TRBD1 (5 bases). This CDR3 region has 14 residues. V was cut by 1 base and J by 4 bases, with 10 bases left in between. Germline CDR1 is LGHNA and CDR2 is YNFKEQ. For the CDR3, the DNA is TGTGCCAGCAGCCAAGTCCAGGGCGGCTATGGCTACACCTTC. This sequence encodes CASSQVQGGYGYTF.

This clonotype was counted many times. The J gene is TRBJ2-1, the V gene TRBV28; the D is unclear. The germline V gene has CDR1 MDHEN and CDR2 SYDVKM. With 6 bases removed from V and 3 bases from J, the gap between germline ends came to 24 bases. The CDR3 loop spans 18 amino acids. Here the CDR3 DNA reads TGTGCCAGCAGCTGTCCCCATAGCAACCCACTCTTCTACAATGAGCAGTTCTTC. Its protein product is CASSCPHSNPLFYNEQFF. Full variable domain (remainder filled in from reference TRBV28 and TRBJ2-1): DVKVTQSSRYLVKRTGEKVFLECVQDMDHENMFWYRQDPGLGLRLIYFSYDVKMKEKGDIPEGYSVSREKKERFSLILESASTNQTSMYLCASSCPHSNPLFYNEQFFGPGTRLTVL.

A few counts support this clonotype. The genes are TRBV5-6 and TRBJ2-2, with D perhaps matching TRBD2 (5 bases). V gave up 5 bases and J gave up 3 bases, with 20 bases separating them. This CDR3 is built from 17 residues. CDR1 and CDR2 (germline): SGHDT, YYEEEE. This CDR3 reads CASSYTLRGKDTGELFF. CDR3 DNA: TGTGCCAGCAGTTATACCCTTCGGGGTAAGGACACCGGGGAGCTGTTTTTT.

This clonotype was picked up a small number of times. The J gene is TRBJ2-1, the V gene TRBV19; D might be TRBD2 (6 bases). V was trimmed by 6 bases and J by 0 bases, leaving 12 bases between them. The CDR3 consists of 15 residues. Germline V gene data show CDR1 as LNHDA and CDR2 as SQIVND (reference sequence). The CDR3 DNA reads TGTGCCAGTAGGAGGGGCGGGAACTCCTACAATGAGCAGTTCTTC. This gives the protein CASRRGGNSYNEQFF. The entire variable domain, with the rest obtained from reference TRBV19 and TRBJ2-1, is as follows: DGGITQSPKYLFRKEGQNVTLSCEQNLNHDAMYWYRQDPGQGLRLIYYSQIVNDFQKGDIAEGYSVSREKKESFPLTVTSAQKNPTAFYLCASRRGGNSYNEQFFGPGTRLTVL.

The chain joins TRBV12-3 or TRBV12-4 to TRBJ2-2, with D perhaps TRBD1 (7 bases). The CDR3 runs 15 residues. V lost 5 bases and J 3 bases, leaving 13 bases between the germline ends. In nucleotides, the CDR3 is TGTGCCAGCAGTCTCCCAGGGGGGTACACCGGGGAGCTGTTTTTT. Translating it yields CASSLPGGYTGELFF.

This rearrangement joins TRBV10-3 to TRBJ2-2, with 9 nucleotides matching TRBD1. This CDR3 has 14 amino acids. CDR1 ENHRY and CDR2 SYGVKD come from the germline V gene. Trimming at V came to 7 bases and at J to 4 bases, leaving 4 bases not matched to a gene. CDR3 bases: TGTGCCATCACCCGGACAGGGGCCACCGGGGAGCTGTTTTTT. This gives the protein CAITRTGATGELFF.

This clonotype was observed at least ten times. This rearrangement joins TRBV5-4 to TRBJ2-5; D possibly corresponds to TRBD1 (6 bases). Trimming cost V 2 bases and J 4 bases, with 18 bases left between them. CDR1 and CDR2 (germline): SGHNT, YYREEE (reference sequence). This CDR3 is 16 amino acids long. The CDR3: CASSFTQTGYGETQYF. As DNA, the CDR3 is TGTGCCAGCAGCTTCACTCAGACAGGATATGGAGAGACCCAGTACTTC.

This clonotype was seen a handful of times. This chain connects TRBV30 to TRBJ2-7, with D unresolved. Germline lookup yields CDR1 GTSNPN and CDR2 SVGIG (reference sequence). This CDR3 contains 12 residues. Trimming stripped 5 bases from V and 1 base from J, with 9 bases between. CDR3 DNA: TGTGCCTGGGGGCGCGGATCCTACGAGCAGTACTTC. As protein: CAWGRGSYEQYF.

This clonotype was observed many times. CDR3 DNA sequence: TGTGCCAGCAGCTTGGCGGGTGACTATAATTCACCCCTCCACTTT. Protein sequence: CASSLAGDYNSPLHF. The J gene is TRBJ1-6, the V gene TRBV5-6, with no clear D. The length of the CDR3 is 15 residues. Trimming stripped 0 bases from V and 3 bases from J, with 7 bases between. CDR1 and CDR2 from the germline V gene are SGHDT and YYEEEE.

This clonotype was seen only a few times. The CDR3, as DNA: TGTGCCAGCAGCTTGACAGCTAATAACTATGGCTACACCTTC. Its protein product is CASSLTANNYGYTF. The chain joins TRBV7-9 to TRBJ1-2, with D possibly TRBD1 on 5 matching bases. This CDR3 spans 14 amino acids. Germline V gene data show CDR1 as SEHNR and CDR2 as FQNEAQ (reference sequence). Trimming cost V 3 bases and J 1 base, with 9 bases left between them.

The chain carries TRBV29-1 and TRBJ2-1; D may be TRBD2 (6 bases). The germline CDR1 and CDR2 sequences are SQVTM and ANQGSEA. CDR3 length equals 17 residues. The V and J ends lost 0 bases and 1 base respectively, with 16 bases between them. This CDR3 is CSVEDLGARGSYNEQFF. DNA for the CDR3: TGCAGCGTTGAAGATCTTGGGGCCCGGGGGTCCTACAATGAGCAGTTCTTC.

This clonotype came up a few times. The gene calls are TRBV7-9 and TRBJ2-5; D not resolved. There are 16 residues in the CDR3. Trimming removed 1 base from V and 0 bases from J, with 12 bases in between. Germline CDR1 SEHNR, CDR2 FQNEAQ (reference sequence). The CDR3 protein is CASSLVGSAYQETQYF. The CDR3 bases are TGTGCCAGCAGCTTAGTGGGGTCCGCCTACCAAGAGACCCAGTACTTC.

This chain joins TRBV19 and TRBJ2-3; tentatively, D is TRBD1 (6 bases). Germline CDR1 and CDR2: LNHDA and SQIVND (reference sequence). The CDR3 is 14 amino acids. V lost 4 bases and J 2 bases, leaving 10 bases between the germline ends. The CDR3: CASSTTGTTDTQYF. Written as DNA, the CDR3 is TGTGCCAGTAGTACCACAGGGACCACAGATACGCAGTATTTT.

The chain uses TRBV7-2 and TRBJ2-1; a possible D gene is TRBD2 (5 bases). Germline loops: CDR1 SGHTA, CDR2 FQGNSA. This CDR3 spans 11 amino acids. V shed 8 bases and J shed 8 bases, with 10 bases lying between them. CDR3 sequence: CASLGSHEQFF. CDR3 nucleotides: TGTGCCAGCTTGGGGAGCCATGAGCAGTTCTTC.

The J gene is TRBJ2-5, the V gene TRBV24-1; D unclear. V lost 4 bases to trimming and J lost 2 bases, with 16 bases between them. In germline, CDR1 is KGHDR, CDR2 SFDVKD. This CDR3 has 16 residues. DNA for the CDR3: TGTGCCACCAGTGACCCCCTCGGTACTAATCAAGAGACCCAGTACTTC. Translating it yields CATSDPLGTNQETQYF.

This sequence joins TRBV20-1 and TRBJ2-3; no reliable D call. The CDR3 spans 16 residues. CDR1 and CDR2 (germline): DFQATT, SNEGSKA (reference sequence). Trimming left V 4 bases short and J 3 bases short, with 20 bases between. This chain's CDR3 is CSATQGSAITTDTQYF. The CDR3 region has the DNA TGCAGTGCTACCCAAGGCAGCGCTATTACTACAGATACGCAGTATTTT.

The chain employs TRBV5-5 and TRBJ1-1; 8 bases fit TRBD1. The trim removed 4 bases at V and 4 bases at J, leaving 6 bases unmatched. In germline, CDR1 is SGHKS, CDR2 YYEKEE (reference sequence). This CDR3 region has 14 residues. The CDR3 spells CASSADRVGTEAFF. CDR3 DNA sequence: TGTGCCAGCAGCGCGGACAGGGTTGGCACTGAAGCTTTCTTT.

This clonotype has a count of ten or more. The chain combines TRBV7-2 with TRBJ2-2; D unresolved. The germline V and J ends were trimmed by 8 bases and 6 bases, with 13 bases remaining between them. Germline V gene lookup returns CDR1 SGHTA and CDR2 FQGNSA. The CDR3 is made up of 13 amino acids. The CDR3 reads CASGYWGAGELFF. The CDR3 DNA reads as TGTGCCAGCGGCTATTGGGGTGCCGGGGAGCTGTTTTTT.

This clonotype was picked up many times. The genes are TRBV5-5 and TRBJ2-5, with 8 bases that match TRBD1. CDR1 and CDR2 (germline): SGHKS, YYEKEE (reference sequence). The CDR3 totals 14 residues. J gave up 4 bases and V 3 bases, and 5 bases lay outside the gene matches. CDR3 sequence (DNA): TGTGCCAGCAGCTCTCAGGGGGCCGGAGAGACCCAGTACTTC. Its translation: CASSSQGAGETQYF. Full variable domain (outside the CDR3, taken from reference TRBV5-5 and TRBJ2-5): DAGVTQSPTHLIKTRGQQVTLRCSPISGHKSVSWYQQVLGQGPQFIFQYYEKEERGRGNFPDRFSARQFPNYSSELNVNALLLGDSALYLCASSSQGAGETQYFGPGTRLLVL.